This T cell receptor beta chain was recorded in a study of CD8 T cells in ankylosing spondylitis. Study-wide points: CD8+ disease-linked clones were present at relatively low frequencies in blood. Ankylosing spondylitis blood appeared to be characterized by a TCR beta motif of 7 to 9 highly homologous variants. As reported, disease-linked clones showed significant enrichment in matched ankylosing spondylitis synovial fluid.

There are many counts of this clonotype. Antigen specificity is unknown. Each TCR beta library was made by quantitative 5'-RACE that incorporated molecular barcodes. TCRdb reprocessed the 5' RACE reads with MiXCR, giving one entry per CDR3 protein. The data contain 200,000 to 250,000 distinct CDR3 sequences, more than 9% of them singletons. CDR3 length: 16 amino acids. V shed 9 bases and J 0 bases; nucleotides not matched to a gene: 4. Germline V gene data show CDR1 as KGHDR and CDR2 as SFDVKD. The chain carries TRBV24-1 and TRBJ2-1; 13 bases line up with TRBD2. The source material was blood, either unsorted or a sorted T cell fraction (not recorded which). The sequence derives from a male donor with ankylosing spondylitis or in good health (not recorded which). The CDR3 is CATGLAGASSYNEQFF. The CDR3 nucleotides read TGTGCCACCGGACTAGCGGGGGCAAGCTCCTACAATGAGCAGTTCTTC.